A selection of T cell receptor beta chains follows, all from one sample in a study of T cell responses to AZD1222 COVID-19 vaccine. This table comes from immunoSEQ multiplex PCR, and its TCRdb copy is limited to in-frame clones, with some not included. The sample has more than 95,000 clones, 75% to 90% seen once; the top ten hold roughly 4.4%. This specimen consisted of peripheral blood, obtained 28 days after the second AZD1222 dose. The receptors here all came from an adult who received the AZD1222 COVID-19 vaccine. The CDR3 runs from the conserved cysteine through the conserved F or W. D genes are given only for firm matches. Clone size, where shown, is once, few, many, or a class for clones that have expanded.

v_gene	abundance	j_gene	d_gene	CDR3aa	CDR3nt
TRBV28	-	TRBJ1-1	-	CASSSLGPNTEAFF	TGTGCCAGCAGTTCCCTGGGCCCGAACACTGAAGCTTTCTTT
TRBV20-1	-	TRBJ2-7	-	CSARSGNEQYF	TGCAGTGCTAGATCGGGCAACGAGCAGTACTTC
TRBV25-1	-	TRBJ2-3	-	CASSPQGVGADTQYF	TGTGCCAGCAGTCCACAAGGGGTCGGAGCAGATACGCAGTATTTT
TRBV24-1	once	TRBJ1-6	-	CATSDLGRGQSYNSPLHF	TGTGCCACCAGTGATTTGGGGCGGGGCCAGTCCTATAATTCACCCCTCCACTTT
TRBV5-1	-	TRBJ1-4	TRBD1	CASSLGQAFNEKLFF	TGCGCCAGCAGCCTCGGACAGGCCTTCAATGAAAAACTGTTTTTT
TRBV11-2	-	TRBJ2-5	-	CASSLKETQYF	TGTGCCAGCAGCTTAAAAGAGACCCAGTACTTC
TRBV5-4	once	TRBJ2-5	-	CASSFKGIETQYF	TGTGCCAGCAGTTTCAAAGGTATCGAGACCCAGTACTTC
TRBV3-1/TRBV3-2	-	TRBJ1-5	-	CASSQLLGGNQPQHF	TGTGCCAGCAGCCAATTATTGGGGGGCAATCAGCCCCAGCATTTT
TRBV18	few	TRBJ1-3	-	CASSSRAGNTIYF	TGTGCCAGCTCAAGCAGGGCCGGAAACACCATATATTTT
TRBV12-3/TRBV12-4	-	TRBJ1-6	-	CASRRGGSPLHF	TGTGCCAGCAGGAGGGGTGGTTCACCCCTCCACTTT
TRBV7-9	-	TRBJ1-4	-	CASSHTYYHAEKLFF	TGTGCCAGCAGCCATACATATTATCACGCTGAAAAACTGTTTTTT
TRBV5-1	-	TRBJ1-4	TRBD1	CASSRQGQSNEKLFF	TGCGCCAGCAGCCGCCAGGGACAGAGTAATGAAAAACTGTTTTTT
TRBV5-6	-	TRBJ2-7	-	CASSLGRAYEQYF	TGTGCCAGCAGCTTAGGTCGGGCCTACGAGCAGTACTTC
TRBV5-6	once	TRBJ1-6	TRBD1	CASSLFRDRADRASPLHF	TGTGCCAGCAGCTTATTCCGGGACAGGGCGGATCGGGCTTCACCCCTCCACTTT
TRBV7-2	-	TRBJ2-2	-	CASSLQGPGTGELFF	TGTGCCAGCAGCTTACAAGGGCCGGGGACCGGGGAGCTGTTTTTT
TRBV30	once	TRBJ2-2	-	CAWSERPNTGELFF	TGTGCCTGGAGTGAGAGGCCTAACACCGGGGAGCTGTTTTTT
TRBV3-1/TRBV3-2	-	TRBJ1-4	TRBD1	CASSRGTGTNEKLFF	TGTGCCAGCAGCCGGGGGACAGGCACTAATGAAAAACTGTTTTTT
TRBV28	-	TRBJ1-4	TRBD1	CASRIGQENEKLFF	TGTGCCAGCAGAATAGGACAGGAAAATGAAAAACTGTTTTTT
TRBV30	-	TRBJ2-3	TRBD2	CAWSRGLASADTQYF	TGTGCCTGGAGTAGGGGACTAGCGAGCGCAGATACGCAGTATTTT
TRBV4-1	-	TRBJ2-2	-	CASRLEGPLTGELFF	TGCGCCAGCAGGCTTGAGGGGCCACTAACCGGGGAGCTGTTTTTT
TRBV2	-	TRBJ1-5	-	CASGPNQPQHF	TGTGCCAGCGGCCCCAATCAGCCCCAGCATTTT
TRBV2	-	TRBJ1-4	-	CASRSTTTTNEKLFF	TGTGCCAGCAGGAGTACAACGACAACAAATGAAAAACTGTTTTTT
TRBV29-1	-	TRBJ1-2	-	CSVEVGQEANYGYTF	TGCAGCGTTGAAGTCGGCCAGGAAGCTAACTATGGCTACACCTTC
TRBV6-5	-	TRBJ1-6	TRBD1	CASSLPPSGGNSPLHF	TGTGCCAGCAGTTTACCACCCTCAGGGGGGAATTCACCCCTCCACTTT
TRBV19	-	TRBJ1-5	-	CASSRGPMDTLRRHF	TGTGCCAGTAGTAGGGGACCAATGGACACTTTGCGTAGGCATTTT
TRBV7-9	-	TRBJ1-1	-	CASSVQEKGPEAFF	TGTGCCAGCAGCGTACAGGAGAAGGGGCCTGAAGCTTTCTTT
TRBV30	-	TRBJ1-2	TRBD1	CAWSGTGFGYTF	TGTGCCTGGAGCGGGACAGGGTTTGGCTACACCTTC
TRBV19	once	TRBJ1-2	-	CASAPGVYGYTF	TGTGCCAGCGCGCCAGGGGTCTATGGCTACACCTTC
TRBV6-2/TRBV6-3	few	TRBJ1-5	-	CASSSLYQPQHF	TGTGCCAGCAGTTCCCTATATCAGCCCCAGCATTTT
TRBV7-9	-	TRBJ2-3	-	CASSLWRQLPDTQYF	TGTGCCAGCAGCTTGTGGAGACAGTTGCCAGATACGCAGTATTTT
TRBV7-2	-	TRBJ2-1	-	CASSPRAVANEQFF	TGTGCCAGCAGCCCCCGAGCTGTGGCAAATGAGCAGTTCTTC
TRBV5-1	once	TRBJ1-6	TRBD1	CASSLLGSGTGASPLHF	TGCGCCAGCAGCTTGTTAGGGTCCGGGACAGGGGCCTCACCCCTCCACTTT
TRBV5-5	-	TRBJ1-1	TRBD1	CASSLTGQGSGGTEAFF	TGTGCCAGCAGCTTGACTGGACAGGGAAGTGGGGGCACTGAAGCTTTCTTT
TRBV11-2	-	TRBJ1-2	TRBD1	CASSLLWTGGELGYTF	TGTGCCAGCAGCTTACTCTGGACAGGGGGGGAACTTGGCTACACCTTC
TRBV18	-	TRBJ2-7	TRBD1	CASSPQAQGVAYEQYF	TGTGCCAGCTCACCTCAAGCACAGGGGGTAGCCTACGAGCAGTACTTC
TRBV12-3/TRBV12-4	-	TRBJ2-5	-	CASSWAGGETQYF	TGTGCCAGCAGCTGGGCCGGAGGCGAGACCCAGTACTTC
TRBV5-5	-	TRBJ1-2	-	CASSFQLDNYGYTF	TGTGCCAGCAGCTTCCAGCTAGATAACTATGGCTACACCTTC
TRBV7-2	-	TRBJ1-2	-	CASGLLGNYGYTF	TGTGCCAGCGGACTTTTGGGGAACTATGGCTACACCTTC
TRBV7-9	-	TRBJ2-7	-	CASSSGGLEQYF	TGTGCCAGCAGCTCCGGGGGGCTCGAGCAGTACTTC
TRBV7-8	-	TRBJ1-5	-	CASSSGAVRNQPQHF	TGTGCCAGCAGTTCAGGGGCAGTGCGCAATCAGCCCCAGCATTTT
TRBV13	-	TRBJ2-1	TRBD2	CASSLEVLAGNNEQFF	TGTGCCAGCAGCTTAGAGGTACTAGCGGGGAACAATGAGCAGTTCTTC
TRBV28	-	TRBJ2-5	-	CASSLPGFGETQYF	TGTGCCAGCAGTTTACCGGGGTTTGGAGAGACCCAGTACTTC
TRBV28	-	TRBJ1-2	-	CASSFSQGNGYGYTF	TGTGCCAGCAGTTTCTCGCAGGGGAATGGGTATGGCTACACCTTC
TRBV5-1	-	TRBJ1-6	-	CASSLATDSPLHF	TGCGCCAGCAGCTTGGCCACAGATTCACCCCTCCACTTT
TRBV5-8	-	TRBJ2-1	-	CASSSPGVADGNEQFF	TGTGCCAGCAGCTCCCCGGGGGTGGCGGACGGGAATGAGCAGTTCTTC
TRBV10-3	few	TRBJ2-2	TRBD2	CATDSGTANTGELFF	TGTGCCACCGACAGCGGGACGGCGAACACCGGGGAGCTGTTTTTT
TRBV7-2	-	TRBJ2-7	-	CASSPQTGTGEQYF	TGTGCCAGCAGCCCTCAGACAGGAACGGGCGAGCAGTACTTC
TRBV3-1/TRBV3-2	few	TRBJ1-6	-	CASSQDGSGGYNSPLHF	TGTGCCAGCAGCCAAGATGGGTCCGGGGGGTATAATTCACCCCTCCACTTT
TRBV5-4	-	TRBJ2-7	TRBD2	CASSTPGLAAEQYF	TGTGCCAGCAGCACCCCGGGACTAGCGGCGGAGCAGTACTTC
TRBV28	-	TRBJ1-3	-	CASSSGNPIVLSSGNTIYF	TGTGCCAGCAGTTCAGGAAACCCGATCGTACTGAGCTCTGGAAACACCATATATTTT
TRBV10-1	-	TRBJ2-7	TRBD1	CASSEGQAYEQYF	TGCGCCAGCAGTGAGGGACAGGCCTACGAGCAGTACTTC
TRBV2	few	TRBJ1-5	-	CASSEWWNSNQPQHF	TGTGCCAGCAGTGAATGGTGGAATAGCAATCAGCCCCAGCATTTT
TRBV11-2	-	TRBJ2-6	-	CASSLLLGSSGANVLTF	TGTGCCAGCAGCCTCCTGCTGGGCTCCTCTGGGGCCAACGTCCTGACTTTC